This TCR beta chain was retrieved from a study of OX40 agonist ivuxolimab in advanced cancers. V shed 0 bases, J shed 0 bases, and the junction held 5 bases outside the gene matches. CDR3 length: 17 residues. In germline, CDR1 is SGHRS, CDR2 YFSETQ. The study sampled blood at baseline, cycle 4 day 1, and cycle 7 day 1. Study findings and constraints: Patients with a partial response at 0.1-3.0 mg/kg had among the lowest clonal expansion.

In regard to this clone: The antigen is unknown.

Assay used: immunoSEQ multiplex PCR; TCRdb lists only in-frame clones, some missing. The sample yields about 61,000 clones, approximately 90% seen once. The sequences come from CD4+ or CD8+ T cells sorted from blood, collected in a trial of the OX40 agonist ivuxolimab. This sequence joins TRBV5-1 and TRBJ2-1; 8 nucleotides agree with TRBD2. This receptor was taken from an adult with an advanced solid tumor such as melanoma, head and neck, liver or kidney cancer. The CDR3 protein is CASSLGRGDSSYNEQFF. As DNA, the CDR3 is TGCGCCAGCAGCTTGGGGCGGGGGGATAGCTCCTACAATGAGCAGTTCTTC.